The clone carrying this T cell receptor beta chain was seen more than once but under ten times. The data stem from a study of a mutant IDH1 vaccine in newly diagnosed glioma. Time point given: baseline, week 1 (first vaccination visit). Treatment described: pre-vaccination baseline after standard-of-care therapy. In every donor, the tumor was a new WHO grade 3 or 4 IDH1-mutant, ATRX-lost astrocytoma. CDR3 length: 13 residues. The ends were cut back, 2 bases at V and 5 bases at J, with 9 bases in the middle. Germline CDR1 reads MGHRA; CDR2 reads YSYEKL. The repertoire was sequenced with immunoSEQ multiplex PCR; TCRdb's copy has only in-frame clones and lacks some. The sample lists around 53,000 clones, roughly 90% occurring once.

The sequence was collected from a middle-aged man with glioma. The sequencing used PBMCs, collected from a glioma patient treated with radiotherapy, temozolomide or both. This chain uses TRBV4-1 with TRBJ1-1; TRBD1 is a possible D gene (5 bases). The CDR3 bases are TGCGCCAGCAGCCAAAGGGGATTGACTGAAGCTTTCTTT. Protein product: CASSQRGLTEAFF.